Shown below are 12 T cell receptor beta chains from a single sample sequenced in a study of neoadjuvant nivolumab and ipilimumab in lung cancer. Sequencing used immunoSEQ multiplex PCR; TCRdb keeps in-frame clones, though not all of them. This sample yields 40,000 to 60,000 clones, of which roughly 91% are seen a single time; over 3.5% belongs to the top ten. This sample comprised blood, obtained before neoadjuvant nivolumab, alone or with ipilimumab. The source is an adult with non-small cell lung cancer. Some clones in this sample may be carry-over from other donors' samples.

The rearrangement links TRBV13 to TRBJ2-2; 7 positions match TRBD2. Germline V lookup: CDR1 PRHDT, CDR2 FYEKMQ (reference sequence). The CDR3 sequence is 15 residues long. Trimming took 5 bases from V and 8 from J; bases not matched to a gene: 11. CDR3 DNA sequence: TGTGCCAGCAGCCCTAGACTAGCCCCCAGGGGGGAGCTGTTTTTT. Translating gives CASSPRLAPRGELFF.

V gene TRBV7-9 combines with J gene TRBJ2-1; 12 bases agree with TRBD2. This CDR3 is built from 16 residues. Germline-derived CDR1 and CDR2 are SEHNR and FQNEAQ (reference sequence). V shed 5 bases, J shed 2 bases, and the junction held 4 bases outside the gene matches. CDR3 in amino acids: CASSPTSGSPYNEQFF. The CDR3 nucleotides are TGTGCCAGCAGCCCGACTAGCGGGAGCCCCTACAATGAGCAGTTCTTC.

The CDR3 bases are TGTGCCAGCAGCTTCCGCGGATCCTACGAGCAGTACTTC. Residues: CASSFRGSYEQYF. The chain recombines TRBV7-9 with TRBJ2-7; D gene uncertain. Per the germline V gene, CDR1 is SEHNR and CDR2 is FQNEAQ (reference sequence). This CDR3 is 13 amino acids long. V was cut by 3 bases and J by 1 base, with 7 bases left in between.

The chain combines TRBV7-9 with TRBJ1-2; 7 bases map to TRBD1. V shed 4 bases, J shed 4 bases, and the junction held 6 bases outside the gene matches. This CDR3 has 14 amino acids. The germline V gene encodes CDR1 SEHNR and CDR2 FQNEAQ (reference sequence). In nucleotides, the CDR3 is TGTGCCAGCAGCTCCGACAGGGTCCTCTATGGCTACACCTTC. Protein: CASSSDRVLYGYTF.

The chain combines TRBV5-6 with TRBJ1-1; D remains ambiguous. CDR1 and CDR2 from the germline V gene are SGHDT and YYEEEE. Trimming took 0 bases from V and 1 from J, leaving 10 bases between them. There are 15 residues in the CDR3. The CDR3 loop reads CASSLDYASNTEAFF. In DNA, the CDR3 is TGTGCCAGCAGCTTGGATTACGCGTCGAACACTGAAGCTTTCTTT.

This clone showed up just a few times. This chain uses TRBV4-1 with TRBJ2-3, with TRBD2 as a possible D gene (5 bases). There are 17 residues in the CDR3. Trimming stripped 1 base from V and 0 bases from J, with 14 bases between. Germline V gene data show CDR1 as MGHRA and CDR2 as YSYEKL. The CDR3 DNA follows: TGCGCCAGCAGCCAAGGAGAGCTAGCCGAAAGCACAGATACGCAGTATTTT. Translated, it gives CASSQGELAESTDTQYF.

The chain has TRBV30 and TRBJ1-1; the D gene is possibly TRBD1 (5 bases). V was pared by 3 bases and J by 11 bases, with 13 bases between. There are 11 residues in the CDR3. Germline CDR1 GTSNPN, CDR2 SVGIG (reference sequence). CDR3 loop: CAWRRGVGAFF. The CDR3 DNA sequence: TGTGCCTGGAGGAGAGGGGTCGGGGCTTTCTTT.

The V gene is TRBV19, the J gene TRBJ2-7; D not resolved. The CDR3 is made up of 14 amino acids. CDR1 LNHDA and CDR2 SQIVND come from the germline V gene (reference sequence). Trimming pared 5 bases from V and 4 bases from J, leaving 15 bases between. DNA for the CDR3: TGTGCCAGTAGTGGTATTTCAACTCGGTACGAGCAGTACTTC. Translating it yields CASSGISTRYEQYF.

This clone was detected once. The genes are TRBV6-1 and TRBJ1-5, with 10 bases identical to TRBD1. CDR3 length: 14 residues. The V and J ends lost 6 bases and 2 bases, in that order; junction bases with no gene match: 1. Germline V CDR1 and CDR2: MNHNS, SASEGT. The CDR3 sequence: CASRGTGGNQPQHF. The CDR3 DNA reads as TGTGCCAGCAGGGGGACAGGGGGCAATCAGCCCCAGCATTTT.

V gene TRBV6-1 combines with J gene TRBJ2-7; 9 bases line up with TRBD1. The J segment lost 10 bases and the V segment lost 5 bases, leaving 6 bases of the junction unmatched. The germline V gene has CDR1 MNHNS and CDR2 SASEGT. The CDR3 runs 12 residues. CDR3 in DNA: TGTGCCAGCAGTATGGGACAGGGTTCACAGTACTTC. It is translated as CASSMGQGSQYF.

The CDR3 loop reads CASSIDALAGNNEQFF. Here the CDR3 DNA reads TGTGCCAGTAGTATAGATGCACTAGCGGGAAACAATGAGCAGTTCTTC. This chain links TRBV19 with TRBJ2-1; 10 bases align to TRBD2. CDR3 length equals 16 residues. Germline assignment: CDR1 LNHDA and CDR2 SQIVND (reference sequence). Trimming cost V 0 bases and J 5 bases; bases outside gene matches: 4.

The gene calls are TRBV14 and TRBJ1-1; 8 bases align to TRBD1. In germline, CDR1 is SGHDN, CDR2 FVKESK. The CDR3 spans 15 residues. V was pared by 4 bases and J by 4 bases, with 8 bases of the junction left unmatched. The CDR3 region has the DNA TGTGCCAGCAGCCCTCCCGACAGGGGCGTCACTGAAGCTTTCTTT. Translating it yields CASSPPDRGVTEAFF.